The clone carrying this T cell receptor (beta chain) was seen a handful of times. Germline V CDR1 and CDR2: MGHRA, YSYEKL. V was shortened by 0 bases and J by 4 bases, with 10 bases between the two germline ends. The CDR3 spans 15 residues. Generated by immunoSEQ multiplex PCR, the TCRdb table keeps only in-frame clones and is missing some. Of around 1,000,000 clones listed, approximately 80% are singletons. The donor cohort consisted entirely of Caucasian adults residing in Nashville, Tennessee. The data were taken from a study of shared clonotypes between healthy human individuals. J is TRBJ1-5 and V is TRBV4-1, with D hard to call. The sequenced sample was memory CD4+ T cells from PBMCs. As for subset: CD45RA-negative fraction. This sequence was found in a man aged 18 to 30 in good health. Some clones in this sample may be carry-over from other donors' samples. CDR3 region: CASSQDSAANQPQHF. The CDR3 coding sequence is TGCGCCAGCAGCCAAGATTCGGCAGCTAATCAGCCCCAGCATTTT.